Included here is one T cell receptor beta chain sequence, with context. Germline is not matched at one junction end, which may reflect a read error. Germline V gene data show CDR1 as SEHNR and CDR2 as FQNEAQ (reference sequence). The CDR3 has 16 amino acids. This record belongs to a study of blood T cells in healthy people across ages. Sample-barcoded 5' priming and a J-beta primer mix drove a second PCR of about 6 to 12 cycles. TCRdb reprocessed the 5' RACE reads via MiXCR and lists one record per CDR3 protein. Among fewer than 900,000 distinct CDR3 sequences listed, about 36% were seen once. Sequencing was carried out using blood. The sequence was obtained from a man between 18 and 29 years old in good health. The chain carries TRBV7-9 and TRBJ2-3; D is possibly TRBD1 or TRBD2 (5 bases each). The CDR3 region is CASSLLQGVSTDAQYF. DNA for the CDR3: TGTGCCAGCAGCTTATTGCAGGGAGTCAGCACAGATGCGCAGTATTTT.